Listed below are T cell receptor beta chains from one sample, sequenced in a study of blood T cell repertoires in COVID-19. Method: immunoSEQ multiplex PCR; TCRdb's copy keeps in-frame clones and lacks some. The sample shows 90,000 or so clones, around 87% of them seen only once. Sequenced input: peripheral blood. These receptors originate from a woman of 80 years or more with active or convalescent COVID-19. CDR3s include the opening cysteine and the closing phenylalanine or tryptophan. D genes are given only for firm matches. Some rows mark clone size as missing; the rest say once, few, many or name a class of expanded clone.

TRBV28	-	TRBJ2-1	TRBD1	CASSLIVPGQPSYNEQFF	TGTGCCAGCAGTTTAATCGTTCCGGGACAGCCCTCCTACAATGAGCAGTTCTTC
TRBV10-3	few	TRBJ2-5	-	CAISRPGQKTQYF	TGTGCCATCAGTAGACCGGGACAAAAGACCCAGTACTTC
TRBV25-1	-	TRBJ1-4	-	CASSLPSTNEKLFF	TGTGCCAGCAGTCTCCCGTCAACTAATGAAAAACTGTTTTTT
TRBV24-1	-	TRBJ1-5	-	CATSGSGEQPQHF	TGTGCCACCAGTGGGTCGGGGGAGCAGCCCCAGCATTTT
TRBV4-3	once	TRBJ2-3	TRBD2	CASSQEGAGEGDTQYF	TGCGCCAGCAGCCAAGAAGGGGCGGGAGAAGGAGATACGCAGTATTTT
TRBV5-1	-	TRBJ2-7	TRBD2	CASSLATSGRITYEQYF	TGCGCCAGCAGCTTGGCTACGAGCGGGAGGATTACCTACGAGCAGTACTTC
TRBV6-2/TRBV6-3	once	TRBJ1-3	-	CASSYSRNSGNTIYF	TGTGCCAGCAGTTACTCGCGCAACTCTGGAAACACCATATATTTT
TRBV7-9	-	TRBJ2-7	TRBD2	CASSGQEREIYEQYF	TGTGCCAGCAGCGGCCAGGAGCGGGAGATATACGAGCAGTACTTC
TRBV5-1	once	TRBJ1-2	TRBD1	CASSSRTGGTYGYTF	TGCGCCAGCAGCTCCCGGACAGGGGGGACCTATGGCTACACCTTC
TRBV5-4	-	TRBJ1-2	-	CASSLDREYGYTF	TGTGCCAGCAGCTTGGATAGGGAGTATGGCTACACCTTC
TRBV7-2	-	TRBJ2-1	-	CASSPGLVSPQFF	TGTGCCAGCAGCCCCGGACTGGTGTCCCCTCAGTTCTTC
TRBV6-5	-	TRBJ1-6	-	CASTTRRNSPLHF	TGTGCCAGCACGACAAGACGCAATTCACCCCTCCACTTT
TRBV19	-	TRBJ2-1	-	CASSIQWSSYNEQFF	TGTGCCAGTAGTATTCAGTGGAGCTCCTACAATGAGCAGTTCTTC
TRBV7-3	-	TRBJ2-3	-	CASSLSGGSTDTQYF	TGTGCCAGCAGCTTAAGTGGCGGATCCACAGATACGCAGTATTTT
TRBV7-2	-	TRBJ2-4	-	CASSSYSGKNIQYF	TGTGCCAGCAGCTCGTATAGCGGAAAAAACATTCAGTACTTC
TRBV28	-	TRBJ1-2	-	CASSRGNYGYTF	TGTGCCAGCAGTAGGGGTAACTATGGCTACACCTTC
TRBV19	-	TRBJ1-5	-	CASRNVGGRGGNQPQHF	TGTGCCAGCCGTAACGTTGGAGGACGAGGCGGCAATCAGCCCCAGCATTTT
TRBV4-3	-	TRBJ2-7	-	CASSQEGRASYEQYF	TGCGCCAGCAGCCAAGAAGGCAGGGCATCCTACGAGCAGTACTTC
TRBV3-1/TRBV3-2	once	TRBJ1-4	TRBD1	CASSRQGAPTNEKLFF	TGTGCCAGCAGCCGACAGGGGGCTCCAACTAATGAAAAACTGTTTTTT
TRBV29-1	-	TRBJ2-7	-	CSVGEAAYEQYF	TGCAGCGTGGGGGAGGCGGCCTACGAGCAGTACTTC
TRBV9	once	TRBJ2-3	TRBD2	CASSVGTGTTGTQYF	TGTGCCAGCAGCGTAGGGACGGGGACTACCGGTACGCAGTATTTT
TRBV6-5	-	TRBJ1-6	-	CASSYRSSPLHF	TGTGCCAGCAGTTACCGGAGTTCACCCCTCCACTTT
TRBV5-8	-	TRBJ2-4	-	CASSPKAVAKNIQYF	TGTGCCAGCAGCCCCAAGGCGGTAGCCAAAAACATTCAGTACTTC
TRBV4-3	-	TRBJ2-3	TRBD2	CASSQEASGARDTQYF	TGCGCCAGCAGCCAAGAGGCTAGCGGAGCGAGAGATACGCAGTATTTT
TRBV19	-	TRBJ1-6	-	CASRQGVSNSPLHF	TGTGCCAGTAGACAGGGTGTGAGTAATTCACCCCTCCACTTT
TRBV7-2	-	TRBJ2-5	TRBD2	CASSPGLAGRWTQYF	TGTGCCAGCAGCCCTGGACTAGCGGGAAGGTGGACCCAGTACTTC
TRBV6-4	-	TRBJ1-2	-	CASRGGGAAGYTF	TGTGCCAGCAGGGGAGGGGGAGCGGCTGGCTACACCTTC
TRBV6-6	-	TRBJ1-1	TRBD1	CASRTGAKLNTEAFF	TGTGCCAGCAGGACAGGGGCAAAGTTGAACACTGAAGCTTTCTTT
TRBV5-1	-	TRBJ2-5	-	CASSPWGSGQETQYF	TGCGCCAGCAGCCCGTGGGGTAGCGGCCAAGAGACCCAGTACTTC
TRBV7-2	-	TRBJ2-5	TRBD2	CASSARTSRETQYF	TGTGCCAGCAGCGCCCGGACTAGCCGGGAGACCCAGTACTTC
TRBV12-3/TRBV12-4	-	TRBJ2-7	-	CASRDSSLDEQYF	TGTGCCAGCAGGGACAGCTCCCTGGACGAGCAGTACTTC
TRBV18	once	TRBJ1-4	TRBD1	CASSPLDREVEKLFF	TGTGCCAGCTCACCATTGGACAGGGAGGTTGAAAAACTGTTTTTT
TRBV10-3	-	TRBJ2-2	-	CAIRFSLSKTNTGELFF	TGTGCCATCAGGTTTTCATTGTCTAAAACGAACACCGGGGAGCTGTTTTTT
TRBV6-2/TRBV6-3	-	TRBJ2-5	-	CASSYSSVQETQYF	TGTGCCAGCAGTTACTCTTCCGTCCAAGAGACCCAGTACTTC
TRBV6-1	once	TRBJ2-7	TRBD2	CASTVAGISYEQYF	TGTGCCAGCACCGTAGCGGGAATCTCCTACGAGCAGTACTTC
TRBV6-1	-	TRBJ2-7	-	CASSEVEGGPPYEQYF	TGTGCCAGCAGTGAGGTTGAAGGAGGACCACCCTACGAGCAGTACTTC
TRBV18	-	TRBJ2-7	TRBD1	CASSPGTGDSEQYF	TGTGCCAGCTCACCAGGGACAGGGGACAGCGAGCAGTACTTC
TRBV5-1	-	TRBJ1-2	-	CASSPQTANYGYTF	TGCGCCAGCAGCCCTCAGACAGCAAACTATGGCTACACCTTC
TRBV2	-	TRBJ2-3	-	CASKPFGGADTQYF	TGTGCCAGCAAACCCTTCGGGGGAGCAGATACGCAGTATTTT
TRBV6-5	-	TRBJ2-1	TRBD2	CASRVAGGWDEQFF	TGTGCCAGCCGGGTAGCGGGAGGGTGGGATGAGCAGTTCTTC
TRBV29-1	-	TRBJ2-6	TRBD1	CSVTGGSGANVLTF	TGCAGCGTGACAGGGGGCTCTGGGGCCAACGTCCTGACTTTC
TRBV19	-	TRBJ2-1	TRBD2	CASSIGGTSGTDEQFF	TGTGCCAGTAGTATAGGGGGGACTAGCGGGACCGATGAGCAGTTCTTC
TRBV7-9	-	TRBJ2-1	TRBD1	CASSLEGTGYDNEQFF	TGTGCCAGCAGCTTAGAGGGGACAGGTTATGACAATGAGCAGTTCTTC